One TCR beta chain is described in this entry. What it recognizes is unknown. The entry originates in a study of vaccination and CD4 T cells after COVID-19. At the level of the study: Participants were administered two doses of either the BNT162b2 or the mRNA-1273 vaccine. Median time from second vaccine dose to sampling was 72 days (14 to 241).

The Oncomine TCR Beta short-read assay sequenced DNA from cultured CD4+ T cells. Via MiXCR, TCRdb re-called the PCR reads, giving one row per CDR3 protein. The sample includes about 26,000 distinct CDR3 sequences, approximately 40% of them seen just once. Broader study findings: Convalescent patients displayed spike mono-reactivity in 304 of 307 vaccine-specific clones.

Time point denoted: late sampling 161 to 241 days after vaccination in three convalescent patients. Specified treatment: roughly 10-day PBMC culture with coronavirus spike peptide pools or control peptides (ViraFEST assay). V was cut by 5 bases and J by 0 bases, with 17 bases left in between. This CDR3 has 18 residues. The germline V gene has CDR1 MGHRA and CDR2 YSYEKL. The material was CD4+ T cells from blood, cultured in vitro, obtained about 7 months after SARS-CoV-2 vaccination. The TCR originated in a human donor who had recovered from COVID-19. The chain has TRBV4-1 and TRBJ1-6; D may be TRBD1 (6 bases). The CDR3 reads CASSLGQLTSSYNSPLHF. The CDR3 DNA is TGCGCCAGCAGCTTAGGACAGTTAACGAGCTCCTATAATTCACCCCTCCACTTT.